This is a list of T cell receptor beta chains from one sample in a study of T cells in localized non-small cell lung cancer. Method: immunoSEQ multiplex PCR; TCRdb's copy keeps in-frame clones and lacks some. The table shows about 25,000 clones, with around 90% occurring only once. Sequences were derived from peripheral blood, sampled before any cancer treatment. All receptors derive from a woman aged 40 to 75 with stage I lung adenocarcinoma. CDR3s include the opening cysteine and the closing phenylalanine or tryptophan. Fields, in order: clone size, J gene, D gene, V gene, CDR3 DNA, CDR3 protein. A D gene is named only where the DNA matches it firmly. Size is omitted from some rows. Given values are once, few, many or a class for expanded clones.

once TRBJ1-4 NA TRBV10-1 TGCGCCAGCAGTGAGTGGGGGGGCAGGGATAATGAAAAACTGTTTTTT CASSEWGGRDNEKLFF
few TRBJ2-7 NA TRBV28 TGTGCCAGCAGTCAGAATTCCTACGAGCAGTACTTC CASSQNSYEQYF
once TRBJ2-2 NA TRBV6-5 TGTGCCACCTCGAAGAGGGGGAACACCGGGGAGCTGTTTTTT CATSKRGNTGELFF
NA TRBJ1-2 NA TRBV7-9 TGTGCCAGCAGCTTAGGGCCGACTAACTATGGCTACACCTTC CASSLGPTNYGYTF
NA TRBJ2-3 NA TRBV6-5 TGTGCCAGCAGTCCGGGTGGGAGCACAGATACGCAGTATTTT CASSPGGSTDTQYF
NA TRBJ1-1 NA TRBV28 TGTGCCAGCAGTTCCCTTATTTACACTGAAGCTTTCTTT CASSSLIYTEAFF
NA TRBJ2-2 NA TRBV19 TGTGCCAGTAGTACGACCTATGCAGGGGAGCTGTTTTTT CASSTTYAGELFF
NA TRBJ2-3 NA TRBV30 TGTGCCTGGAGTGTATCGGATAACACAGATACGCAGTATTTT CAWSVSDNTDTQYF
NA TRBJ1-4 NA TRBV7-9 TGTGCCAGCAGCTTAAACAATCCTCAGACCCAGGGGGAAAAACTGTTTTTT CASSLNNPQTQGEKLFF
NA TRBJ2-6 NA TRBV4-2 TGTGCCAGCACCTCCCCAGGGGCCAACGTCCTGACTTTC CASTSPGANVLTF
NA TRBJ2-7 NA TRBV5-8 TGTGCCAGCAGTGTGGTGGGGAAGTCCTACGAGCAGTACTTC CASSVVGKSYEQYF
NA TRBJ2-7 NA TRBV9 TGTGCCAGCAGCGTCGGCGGTGTCTCCTACGAGCAGTACTTC CASSVGGVSYEQYF
once TRBJ2-2 NA TRBV11-2 TGTGCCAGCAGCTTAGACCAGGGGGGGTACGCGAACACCGGGGAGCTGTTTTTT CASSLDQGGYANTGELFF
NA TRBJ1-2 NA TRBV5-3 TGTGCCAGAAGCTTTGAGGACACCAAAGGGGTCGAGCAGGGCTACACCTTC CARSFEDTKGVEQGYTF
NA TRBJ2-1 NA TRBV27 TGTGCCAGCAAAAATGAGCAGTTCTTC CASKNEQFF
once TRBJ2-7 NA TRBV6-6 TGTGCCAGCAGAAACGGGGGAGGGGGGACCTACGAGCAGTACTTC CASRNGGGGTYEQYF
NA TRBJ2-3 TRBD1 TRBV6-4 TGTGCCAGCAGTCGGACAGGATTGGAGACAGATACGCAGTATTTT CASSRTGLETDTQYF
NA TRBJ2-3 NA TRBV7-2 TGTGCCAGCAGCTTAGCCTTCACAGATACGCAGTATTTT CASSLAFTDTQYF
NA TRBJ1-1 NA TRBV19 TGTGCCACGGCCCGGGGGCAGGGTGAGAACACTGAAGCTTTCTTT CATARGQGENTEAFF
once TRBJ2-1 TRBD2 TRBV29-1 TGCAGCGTTGAAGTTATAGCGGGGGGGCTTAGGAATGAGCAGTTCTTC CSVEVIAGGLRNEQFF
NA TRBJ2-6 NA TRBV4-2 TGTGCCAGCAGCCTCACGCTAACCTCTGGGGCCAACGTCCTGACTTTC CASSLTLTSGANVLTF
NA TRBJ1-5 NA TRBV9 TGTGCCAGCAGCCCGGGGGGGGAGGGCAATCAGCCCCAGCATTTT CASSPGGEGNQPQHF
NA TRBJ2-1 TRBD2 TRBV5-1 TGCGCCAGCAGCTTAACTAGCGGGAATGAGCAGTTCTTC CASSLTSGNEQFF
NA TRBJ2-3 NA TRBV7-7 TGTGCCAGCAGCAACCGACACTTACAAATGCAGTATTTT CASSNRHLQMQYF
few TRBJ1-2 NA TRBV5-6 TGTGCCAGCAGCTCCAGAGGGGTTGGCTACACCTTC CASSSRGVGYTF
NA TRBJ2-3 TRBD2 TRBV5-8 TGTGCCAGCAGCTTGAGCGGGGGAACAGATACGCAGTATTTT CASSLSGGTDTQYF
NA TRBJ2-7 TRBD1 TRBV19 TGTGCCAGTAGTCACACCAAGGGACAGGGGAACGAGCAGTACTTC CASSHTKGQGNEQYF
NA TRBJ2-7 TRBD2 TRBV6-5 TGTGCCAGCGGCACGGGACTAGCGGCTTACGAGCAGTACTTC CASGTGLAAYEQYF
NA TRBJ1-5 NA TRBV30 TGTGCCTGGAGTGCGGGCAGGACCCTTGCGCCCCAGCATTTT CAWSAGRTLAPQHF
NA TRBJ2-4 NA TRBV28 TGTGCCAGCAGTTTTGCGGAGGGGGCCAAAAACATTCAGTACTTC CASSFAEGAKNIQYF
NA TRBJ2-5 NA TRBV6-8 TGTGCCAGCAGTTGCGGGGTGGGGGGTAGCCAAGAGACCCAGTACTTC CASSCGVGGSQETQYF
NA TRBJ1-4 NA TRBV6-4 TGTGCCAGCAGTGTGAACTTCCTAAATGAAAAACTGTTTTTT CASSVNFLNEKLFF
NA TRBJ2-5 NA TRBV18 TGTGCCAGCTCACCAATTGCCGCAGAGACCCAGTACTTC CASSPIAAETQYF
NA TRBJ2-1 NA TRBV5-1 TGCGCCAGCAGCGGACCGGGCCCCGATGAGCAGTTCTTC CASSGPGPDEQFF
NA TRBJ1-4 NA TRBV4-1 TGCGCCAGCAGCCAGCCCGGGGCTGGCGGAACTAATGAAAAACTGTTTTTT CASSQPGAGGTNEKLFF
NA TRBJ1-5 NA TRBV19 TGTGCCTCCGCGGACAGCCGAAATCAGCCCCAGCATTTT CASADSRNQPQHF
NA TRBJ2-1 NA TRBV27 TGTGCCAGCACCCCATTTTACGACAGATCGAGGCACAATGAGCAGTTCTTC CASTPFYDRSRHNEQFF
NA TRBJ2-7 TRBD2 TRBV19 TGTGCCAGTAAGGTGGCGGGAGGCCCTACCTACGAGCAGTACTTC CASKVAGGPTYEQYF
once TRBJ1-5 NA TRBV4-1 TGCGCCAGCAGCCCCTCGCGGAGGAGCAATCAGCCCCAGCATTTT CASSPSRRSNQPQHF
NA TRBJ1-2 TRBD1 TRBV9 TGTGCCAGCAGCGTAGCTACAGGGGCTAACTATGGCTACACCTTC CASSVATGANYGYTF
NA TRBJ1-1 NA TRBV10-3 TGTGCCATCGCGCCCGGGGTTATGGTCACTGAAGCTTTCTTT CAIAPGVMVTEAFF
once TRBJ1-1 NA TRBV10-2 TGCGCCAGCAGTGAAATACAGAACACTGAAGCTTTCTTT CASSEIQNTEAFF
NA TRBJ1-5 NA TRBV5-8 TGTGCCAGCACCCCTAGGGGTTTTAGCAATCAGCCCCAGCATTTT CASTPRGFSNQPQHF
NA TRBJ2-5 NA TRBV19 TGTGCCAGTAGTACCGGTTACCAAGAGACCCAGTACTTC CASSTGYQETQYF
NA TRBJ2-5 NA TRBV18 TGTGCCAGCTCACCACCGGGCAGGCAAGAGACCCAGTACTTC CASSPPGRQETQYF
NA TRBJ2-6 NA TRBV28 TGTGCCAGCAGTACCCCAAGGGCAGTTTCGACTGGGGCCAACGTCCTGACTTTC CASSTPRAVSTGANVLTF